This TCR beta chain is drawn from a study of shared clonotypes between healthy human individuals (TCRdb year 2020). Describing the broader study: A few men and two women, aged 18 to 49 years, made up the cohort. For each donor, CD4 naive and CD4 memory were each given three plates, CD8 naive was given two plates, and CD8 memory was given one plate. Each donor's leukapheresis produced roughly between about 0.8 and 10 billion PBMCs. The study deeply sequenced blood TCR repertoires of five healthy adults to estimate repertoire size and the extent of clonotype sharing between individuals. Libraries were prepared and TCR repertoires were sequenced by different laboratories using diverse techniques, in order to increase sequencing depth and limit assay-specific biases.

CD8 naive samples were obtained by positive selection for CCR7 among CD45RO-negative cells, yielding a CD45RA+CCR7+ population from which TemRA cells were excluded. The donors were healthy, HIV-negative adults with no recently reported acute infections or vaccinations. All donors were Caucasian adults living in Nashville, Tennessee, USA. Blood was obtained by leukapheresis, after which PBMCs were separated by Ficoll-Histopaque density gradient centrifugation and cryopreserved in liquid nitrogen vapor phase. Analytical flow cytometry was used to check the purity and quantity of every magnetically sorted T cell population. Genomic DNA was isolated from every sorted fraction and measured by UV absorbance on a Nanodrop 2000c. A word on this clone: It lacks a known antigen. No per-base quality is available; no much larger clone lies one base away.

On the study overall, not on this receptor specifically: Naive subsets generally had larger estimated clonotype richness than memory subsets did. Based on pairwise subsampling, the degree of clonotype sharing among donors was expected to be affected by sequencing depth. About 4.5% of naive CD4, 3.5% of naive CD8, roughly 2.4% of memory CD4, and more than 0.35% of memory CD8 clonotypes were shared across several donors. Rarefaction of sorted-subset datasets indicated incomplete sequencing despite the large sequencing depth. Sampling was restricted to blood, and TCR repertoires in tissues likely differ from the TCR repertoires found in blood. The small number of donors limited the genetic and exposure-history diversity represented. Compared with non-shared clonotypes, the clonotypes found in all four sorted-subset donors had higher generation probabilities.

Using the deep immunoSEQ assay, multiplex PCR amplified TCR CDR3 regions from genomic DNA. For each cell subset, the extracted genomic DNA was distributed evenly across all wells of several immunoSEQ 96-well plates, and each plate served as one replicate. For sorted subsets, around 0.2 ug genomic DNA, equal to 30,000 or so T cell genomes, was loaded into each replicate PCR. Purified libraries were quantified with a Qubit 3.0 fluorometer, sized on a Bioanalyzer 2100, and re-quantified with the KAPA Library Quantification kit. Every immunoSEQ 96-well plate was sequenced on a separate single-read 150-cycle Illumina NextSeq 550 flow cell. The source study handled its data this way. Because only junctional sequences without quality scores were contained in the immunoSEQ output, filtering matching that applied to full-length reads could not be performed. Sequences were annotated with PyIR, a Python wrapper for IgBLAST v1.9, and V/J genes and CDR3 were assigned using IMGT germline references. Reads were filtered out if the reads had weak V/J assignments (E-value above 1e-6), no CDR3, stop codons, out-of-frame junctions, or ambiguous translated residues. V3J clonotypes were defined by identical inferred V gene, J gene, and CDR3 amino acid sequence. To compute the percentage overlap between repertoires, the number of shared unique clonotypes was divided by the size of the smaller repertoire. Richness of each repertoire was evaluated using RTK rarefaction, the Chao1 estimator, and Recon v2.1 estimates of unobserved clonotypes. OLGA was used to compute generation probabilities for all TCRbeta clonotypes that the gDNA method yielded from a few donors. Entries here come from immuneACCESS through TCRdb and include only in-frame sequences with V and J called. Some clones fail to appear in such tables; in the studies checked, an unresolved V gene covers under half of the shortfall, and the cause of the remainder is unknown. D and trimming come from the DNA, and the V and J calls and clone size come from that table. This sample comprises hundreds of thousands of clones, around 90% of them detected only once. Together, the top ten hold 24% of the sample.

Relative to germline, V is 7 bases shorter and J is 0 bases shorter, with 13 bases between their ends. The cysteine opens and the phenylalanine closes a CDR3 of 13 amino acids. The read is trimmed to its CDR3 DNA, 39 bases read in frame from base 1. The germline V gene specifies SQVTM as CDR1 and ANQGSEA as CDR2. The rearranged segments are TRBV29-1 and TRBJ2-7; tentative D gene TRBD2, with 6 bases matching. This TCR was recovered from a man aged 25 to 40 in good health. Material for sequencing was naive CD8+ T cells sorted from blood. The cell subset or site label corresponds to: CD45RA+CCR7+. The DNA sequence follows: TGCAGCGCCAAAGCGGGTTCCTCCTACGAGCAGTACTTC. It translates as CSAKAGSSYEQYF.